The clone carrying this TCR beta chain was counted only a few times. Antigen specificity is unknown. Sorting with CD45RO/CCR7/CD25/CD127/CD95/CD27 yielded naive, central memory, regulatory and stem-like memory CD4+ cells. These data belong to a study of beta chain features in type 1 diabetes. Study results and limitations: The naive, central memory and Treg TCRB repertoires looked more alike in patients than they did in healthy donors.

The ends lost 8 bases at V and 3 bases at J; junction bases unmatched: 6. Germline CDR1 is ENHRY and CDR2 is SYGVKD. The CDR3 consists of 14 residues. The isolated RNA, all of it, was reverse transcribed, so expressed TCRB transcripts were what got sequenced. Clones were sequenced by immunoSEQ multiplex PCR, and TCRdb holds only the in-frame ones, with some missing. The sample has around 300,000 clones; around 15% are singletons. This chain links TRBV10-3 with TRBJ2-5; 10 nucleotides line up with TRBD2. The clonotype comes from a man younger than 40 in good health. What was sequenced was central memory CD4+ T cells from blood. CDR3 loop: CAIASGLAEETQYF. The CDR3, as DNA: TGTGCCATCGCCAGCGGACTAGCGGAAGAGACCCAGTACTTC.